Reported below is one TCR beta chain. The data derive from a study of blood T cell repertoires in COVID-19. Study-wide context: From the United States, Italy and Spain came samples of acute and convalescent COVID-19. The analysed material was cDNA or gDNA that came from T cells, B-cell-depleted T cells, or PBMCs.

Under the authors' procedure: Amplification from reference gene primers served as the basis for estimated nucleated cell counts. Clones were sequenced by immunoSEQ multiplex PCR, and TCRdb holds only the in-frame ones, with some missing. The DNA was the basis for D and trimming; V, J and clone size are from that table. The table has 230,000 or so clones, approximately 80% seen once. The V end was cut by 0 bases, the J end by 8 bases, with 8 bases between. Germline-derived CDR1 and CDR2 are GTSNPN and SVGIG (reference sequence). The CDR3 covers 12 residues. The receptor was isolated from a woman aged 40 to 50 who had recovered from COVID-19. Sequencing input: peripheral blood. V gene TRBV30 combines with J gene TRBJ1-3; D gene ambiguous. CDR3 region: CAWSVGRYTIYF. CDR3 DNA: TGTGCCTGGAGTGTCGGCAGGTACACCATATATTTT.